The entry below describes one T cell receptor beta chain. Its cognate antigen is unknown. These data are taken from a study of T cells expressing NK-cell markers. Study details: Seropositivity for HCMV was found in seven of the eight sequenced donors, with one seronegative. Findings and limits, study-wide: The CD3+CD56-NKG2C+ fraction of a handful of donors was likewise dominated by these clonotypes.

From germline, CDR1 is SQVTM and CDR2 ANQGSEA. This CDR3 spans 12 amino acids. cDNA encoding TCR beta was synthesized via 5'RACE template switching incorporating UMIs. TCRdb reprocessed the 5' RACE reads and keeps a single row for each CDR3 protein, giving no DNA. The sample holds 200,000 to 300,000 distinct CDR3 sequences. The sequence came from a woman between 18 and 69 years old in good health. The gene calls are TRBV29-1 and TRBJ2-5; TCRdb calls TRBD1, which cannot be checked without DNA. Source material: blood T cells: a sorted CD56 or NKG2C T cell subset, CD4+ or CD8+ T cells, or bulk PBMC T cells (not recorded which). CDR3 amino acids: CSVTTGKETQYF.